This T cell receptor beta chain was recovered during a study of cytomegalovirus exposure and HLA in healthy donors. Using immunoSEQ multiplex PCR, the repertoire was profiled, and TCRdb retains in-frame clones only, with some absent. This table has 200,000 to 300,000 clones, approximately 87% appearing once. The junction had 6 bases not matched to a gene; V was cut back by 3 bases and J by 0 bases. The CDR3 contains 18 residues. The germline V gene has CDR1 MDHEN and CDR2 SYDVKM. Sequences were obtained from PBMCs. The chain uses TRBV28 and TRBJ2-5, with 14 bases matching TRBD2. This clonotype was obtained from a man between 18 and 29 years old in good health and CMV-seronegative. CDR3 nucleotide sequence: TGTGCCAGCAGTTTGGGACTAGCGGGGGCGCCGTACCAAGAGACCCAGTACTTC. It translates to CASSLGLAGAPYQETQYF. Filled out from reference TRBV28 and TRBJ2-5, the complete variable domain reads DVKVTQSSRYLVKRTGEKVFLECVQDMDHENMFWYRQDPGLGLRLIYFSYDVKMKEKGDIPEGYSVSREKKERFSLILESASTNQTSMYLCASSLGLAGAPYQETQYFGPGTRLLVL.